The clone carrying this TCR beta chain was detected a few times. Its target is unknown. CDR1 is SGHRS and CDR2 is YFSETQ in the germline V gene. Trimming took off 0 bases at V and 4 bases at J, with 12 bases between the two ends. The CDR3 totals 15 residues. This specimen belongs to a study of CD8+ T cells in alopecia areata. Extraction of RNA preceded its reverse transcription into cDNA, which served as the sequencing template. The protocol was immunoSEQ multiplex PCR, while the TCRdb copy is restricted to in-frame clones and leaves out a portion. Of under 150,000 clones in the sample, about 46% were seen once. Overall study findings and caveats: Scalp repertoires also include resident alphabeta T cells from normal skin. Clonality in lesional scalp, especially alopecia totalis/universalis, exceeded that of normal scalp.

PBMCs provided sorted CD4+ and CD8+ T cells. The sequence derives from a human donor with alopecia areata. Material for sequencing was NKG2D-low CD8+ T cells sorted from blood. This chain connects TRBV5-1 to TRBJ2-3, with no clear D. CDR3 residues: CASSLVWDGADTQYF. The CDR3 DNA is TGCGCCAGCAGCTTGGTATGGGATGGGGCAGATACGCAGTATTTT.